Following are 5 T cell receptor beta chains from one sample sequenced in a study of human T cells and chemical hapten exposure. The authors' total RNA extraction used unfractionated whole blood. Individual cDNA molecules had unique molecular identifiers attached to them by the library. TCRdb redid the calling of the reads with MiXCR, one entry per CDR3 protein. The sample holds about 120,000 distinct CDR3 sequences, 8.5% to 9% seen once. Sequences were obtained from whole blood. The receptors were gathered from a human donor in good health. Some clones in this sample may be carry-over from other donors' samples.

The table lists this clonotype with a few counts. V and J are TRBV7-2 and TRBJ2-5; 8 nucleotides agree with TRBD1. V gave up 5 bases and J gave up 4 bases; unmatched junction bases: 9. In germline, CDR1 is SGHTA, CDR2 FQGNSA. The CDR3 sequence is 15 residues long. The CDR3 region is CASSPIDRGRETQYF. Here the CDR3 DNA reads TGTGCCAGCAGCCCTATTGACAGGGGTAGAGAGACCCAGTACTTC.

This clonotype has at least ten counts. CDR3 DNA sequence: TGTGCCAGCAGCTTAAGGCAGAGCTCCTACGAGCAGTACTTC. This gives the protein CASSLRQSSYEQYF. This chain joins TRBV7-2 and TRBJ2-7, with D uncertain. V was clipped by 2 bases and J by 0 bases, with 8 bases between them. This CDR3 spans 14 amino acids. Germline-derived CDR1 and CDR2 are SGHTA and FQGNSA.

This clonotype has only a few counts. The chain employs TRBV20-1 and TRBJ2-3; TRBD2 agrees at 14 bases. V trimming: 5 bases; J trimming: 3 bases; junction bases outside the gene matches: 7. CDR1 and CDR2 (germline): DFQATT, SNEGSKA (reference sequence). This CDR3 is built from 16 residues. CDR3 protein: CSAFSGTSGRTDTQYF. CDR3 sequence (DNA): TGCAGTGCTTTTTCCGGGACTAGCGGGAGAACAGATACGCAGTATTTT.

This clonotype has just a few counts. J is TRBJ2-3 and V is TRBV30; 10 bases map to TRBD1. Germline values: CDR1 GTSNPN, CDR2 SVGIG (reference sequence). This CDR3 has 18 amino acids. V lost 1 base to trimming and J lost 0 bases; unmatched junction nucleotides: 10. DNA of the CDR3: TGTGCCTGGAGTGAATTTGGACAGGGGGACGGGAGCACAGATACGCAGTATTTT. Protein: CAWSEFGQGDGSTDTQYF. The full variable domain, completed using reference TRBV30 and TRBJ2-3, is SQTIHQWPATLVQPVGSPLSLECTVEGTSNPNLYWYRQAAGRGLQLLFYSVGIGQISSEVPQNLSASRPQDRQFILSSKKLLLSDSGFYLCAWSEFGQGDGSTDTQYFGPGTRLTVL.

There are many counts of this clonotype. This rearrangement joins TRBV7-2 to TRBJ1-1; no clear D. V was cut by 4 bases and J by 6 bases, with 12 bases left in between. This CDR3 comprises 13 residues. Germline CDR1 is SGHTA and CDR2 is FQGNSA. This chain's CDR3 is CASSYALASEAFF. Here the CDR3 DNA reads TGTGCCAGCAGCTACGCCCTTGCCTCTGAAGCTTTCTTT.